This T cell receptor beta chain was profiled in a study of CD8+ T cells in alopecia areata. General study results and limits: Lesional tissue from the scalp (especially in alopecia totalis/universalis) showed higher clonality than normal scalp.

Extracted RNA was reverse transcribed into cDNA, the sequencing template. The data were produced by immunoSEQ multiplex PCR, yet TCRdb's version contains in-frame clones alone and is incomplete. The data show fewer than 350,000 clones, 55% to 75% seen once. Treatment indicated: oral pan-JAK inhibitor, 5-10 mg twice daily. In its sample, this clone was seen a few times. Its antigen is not known. V was pared by 7 bases and J by 4 bases, with 9 bases of the junction left unmatched. CDR3 size: 13 residues. CDR1 is SQVTM and CDR2 is ANQGSEA in the germline V gene. This TCR derives from a human donor with alopecia areata. Sample: CD4+ T cells sorted from blood, taken at week 24, from a patient treated with tofacitinib. The V call is TRBV29-1, the J call TRBJ1-2, with 7 bases matching TRBD1. The CDR3 region is CSAHSQGSYGYTF. The CDR3 nucleotides read TGCAGCGCACACTCACAGGGGTCCTATGGCTACACCTTC.